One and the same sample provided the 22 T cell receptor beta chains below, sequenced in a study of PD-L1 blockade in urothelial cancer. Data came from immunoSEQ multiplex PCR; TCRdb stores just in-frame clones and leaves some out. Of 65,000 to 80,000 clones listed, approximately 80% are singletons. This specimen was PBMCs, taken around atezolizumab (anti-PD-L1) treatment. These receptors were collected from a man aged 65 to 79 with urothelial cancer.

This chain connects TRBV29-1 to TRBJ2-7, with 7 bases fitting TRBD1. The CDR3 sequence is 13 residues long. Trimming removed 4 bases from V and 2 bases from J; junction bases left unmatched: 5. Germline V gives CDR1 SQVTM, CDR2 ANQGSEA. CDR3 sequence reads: CSVVGGGTYEQYF. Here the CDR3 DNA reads TGCAGCGTTGTAGGGGGCGGAACCTACGAGCAGTACTTC.

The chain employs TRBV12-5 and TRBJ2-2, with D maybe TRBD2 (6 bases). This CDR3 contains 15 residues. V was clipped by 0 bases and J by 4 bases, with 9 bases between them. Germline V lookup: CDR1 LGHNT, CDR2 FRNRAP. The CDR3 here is CASGLVIGGTGELFF. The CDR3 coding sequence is TGTGCTAGTGGTTTGGTAATCGGGGGCACCGGGGAGCTGTTTTTT. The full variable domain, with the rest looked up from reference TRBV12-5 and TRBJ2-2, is DARVTQTPRHKVTEMGQEVTMRCQPILGHNTVFWYRQTMMQGLELLAYFRNRAPLDDSGMPKDRFSAEMPDATLATLKIQPSEPRDSAVYFCASGLVIGGTGELFFGEGSRLTVL.

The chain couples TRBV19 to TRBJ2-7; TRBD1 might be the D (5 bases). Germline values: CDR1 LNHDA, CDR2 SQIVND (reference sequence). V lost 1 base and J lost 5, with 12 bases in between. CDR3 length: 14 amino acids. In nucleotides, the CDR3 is TGTGCCAGTAGTATAGTAGGGGTGATAGACGAGCAGTACTTC. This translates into CASSIVGVIDEQYF.

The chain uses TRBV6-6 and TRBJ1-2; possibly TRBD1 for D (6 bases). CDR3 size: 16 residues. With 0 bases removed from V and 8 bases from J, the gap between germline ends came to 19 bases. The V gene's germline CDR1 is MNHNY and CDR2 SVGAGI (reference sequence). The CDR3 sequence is CASSYSKGQGTVGYTF. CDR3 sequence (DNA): TGTGCCAGCAGTTACTCGAAAGGGCAGGGGACGGTCGGCTACACCTTC.

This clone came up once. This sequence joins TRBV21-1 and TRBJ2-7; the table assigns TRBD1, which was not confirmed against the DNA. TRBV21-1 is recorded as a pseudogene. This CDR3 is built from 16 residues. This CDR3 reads CASSTGHRGRAYEQYF. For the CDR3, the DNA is TGTGCCAGCAGCACCGGACACAGGGGACGAGCCTACGAGCAGTACTTC.

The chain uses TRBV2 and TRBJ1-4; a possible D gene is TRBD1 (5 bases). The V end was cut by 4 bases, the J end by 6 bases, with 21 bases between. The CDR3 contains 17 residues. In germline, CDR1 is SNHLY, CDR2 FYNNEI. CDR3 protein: CASSAILRRGGDEKLFF. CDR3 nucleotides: TGTGCCAGCAGTGCCATTTTACGGAGGGGTGGTGATGAAAAACTGTTTTTT.

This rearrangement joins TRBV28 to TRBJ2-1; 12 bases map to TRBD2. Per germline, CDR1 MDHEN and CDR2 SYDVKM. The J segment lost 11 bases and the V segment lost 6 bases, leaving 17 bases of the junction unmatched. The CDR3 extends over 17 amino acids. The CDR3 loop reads CASRETGLAGRAPQQFF. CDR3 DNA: TGTGCCAGCAGGGAGACGGGACTAGCGGGCAGGGCCCCCCAGCAGTTCTTC.

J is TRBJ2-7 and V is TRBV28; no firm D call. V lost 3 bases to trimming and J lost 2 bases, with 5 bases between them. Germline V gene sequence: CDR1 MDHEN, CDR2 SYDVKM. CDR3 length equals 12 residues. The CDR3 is CASSFRPYEQYF. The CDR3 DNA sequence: TGTGCCAGCAGTTTCCGTCCCTACGAGCAGTACTTC.

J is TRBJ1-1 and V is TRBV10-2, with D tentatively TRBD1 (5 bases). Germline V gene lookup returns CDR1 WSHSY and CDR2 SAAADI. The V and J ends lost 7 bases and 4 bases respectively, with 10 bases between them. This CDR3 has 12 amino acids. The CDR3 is CASNQGSTEAFF. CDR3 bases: TGCGCCAGCAACCAGGGTAGCACTGAAGCTTTCTTT.

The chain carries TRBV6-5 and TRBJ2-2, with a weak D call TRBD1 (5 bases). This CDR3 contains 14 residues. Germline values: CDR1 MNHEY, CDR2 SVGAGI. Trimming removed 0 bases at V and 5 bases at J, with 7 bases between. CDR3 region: CASSYSRTTGELFF. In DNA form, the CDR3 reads TGTGCCAGCAGTTACTCACGGACAACCGGGGAGCTGTTTTTT.

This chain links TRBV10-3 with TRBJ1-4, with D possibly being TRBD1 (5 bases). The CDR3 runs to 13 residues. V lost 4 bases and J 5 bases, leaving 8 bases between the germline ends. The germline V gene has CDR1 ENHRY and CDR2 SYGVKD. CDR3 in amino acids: CAISGGGNEKLFF. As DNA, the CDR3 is TGTGCCATCAGTGGGGGGGGAAATGAAAAACTGTTTTTT.

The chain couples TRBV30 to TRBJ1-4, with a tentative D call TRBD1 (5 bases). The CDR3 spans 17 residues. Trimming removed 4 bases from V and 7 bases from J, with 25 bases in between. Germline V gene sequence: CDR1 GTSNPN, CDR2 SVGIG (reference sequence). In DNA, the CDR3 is TGTGCCTGGAATGGGGGGGGGAGGGCATCCTGGAGTGAAAAACTGTTTTTT. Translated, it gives CAWNGGGRASWSEKLFF.

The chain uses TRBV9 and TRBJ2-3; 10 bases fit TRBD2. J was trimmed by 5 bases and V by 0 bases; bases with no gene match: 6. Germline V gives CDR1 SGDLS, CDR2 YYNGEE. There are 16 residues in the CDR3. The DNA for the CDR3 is TGTGCCAGCAGCGTAGGACTAGCGGGCAAACTAGATACGCAGTATTTT. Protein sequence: CASSVGLAGKLDTQYF.

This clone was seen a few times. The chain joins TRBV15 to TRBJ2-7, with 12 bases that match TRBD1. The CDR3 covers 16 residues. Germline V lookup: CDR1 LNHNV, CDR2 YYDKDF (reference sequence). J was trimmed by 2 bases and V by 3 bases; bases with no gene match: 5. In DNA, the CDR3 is TGTGCCACCAGCAGGGGGACAGGGGGCATCCCCTACGAGCAGTACTTC. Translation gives CATSRGTGGIPYEQYF.

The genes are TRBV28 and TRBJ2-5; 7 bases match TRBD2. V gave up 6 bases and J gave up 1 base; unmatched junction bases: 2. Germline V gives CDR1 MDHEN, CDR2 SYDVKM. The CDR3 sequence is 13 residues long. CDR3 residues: CASRPSGQETQYF. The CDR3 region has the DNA TGTGCCAGCAGGCCTAGCGGCCAAGAGACCCAGTACTTC.

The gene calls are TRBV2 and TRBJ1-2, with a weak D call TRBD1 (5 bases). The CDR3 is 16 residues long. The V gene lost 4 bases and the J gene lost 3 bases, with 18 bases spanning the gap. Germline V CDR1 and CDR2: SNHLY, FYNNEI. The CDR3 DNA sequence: TGTGCCAGCAGTGCCTCGGTGGAGCAGGGCGACTATGGCTACACCTTC. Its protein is CASSASVEQGDYGYTF. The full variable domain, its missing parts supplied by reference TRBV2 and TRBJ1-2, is EPEVTQTPSHQVTQMGQEVILRCVPISNHLYFYWYRQILGQKVEFLVSFYNNEISEKSEIFDDQFSVERPDGSNFTLKIRSTKLEDSAMYFCASSASVEQGDYGYTFGSGTRLTVV.

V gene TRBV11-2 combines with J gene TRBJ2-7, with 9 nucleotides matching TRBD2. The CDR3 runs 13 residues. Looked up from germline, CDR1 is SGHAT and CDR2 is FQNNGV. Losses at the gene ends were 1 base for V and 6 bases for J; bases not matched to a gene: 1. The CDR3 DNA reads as TGTGCCAGCAGCTTAGGACTAGCGGCCGAGCAGTACTTC. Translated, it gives CASSLGLAAEQYF.

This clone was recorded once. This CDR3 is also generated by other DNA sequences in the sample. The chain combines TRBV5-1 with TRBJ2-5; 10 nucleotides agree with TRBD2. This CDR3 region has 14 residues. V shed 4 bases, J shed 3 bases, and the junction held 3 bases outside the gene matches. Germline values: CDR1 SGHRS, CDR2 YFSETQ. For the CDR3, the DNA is TGCGCCAGCAGCCCCCTAGCGGGGGAAGAGACCCAGTACTTC. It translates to CASSPLAGEETQYF.

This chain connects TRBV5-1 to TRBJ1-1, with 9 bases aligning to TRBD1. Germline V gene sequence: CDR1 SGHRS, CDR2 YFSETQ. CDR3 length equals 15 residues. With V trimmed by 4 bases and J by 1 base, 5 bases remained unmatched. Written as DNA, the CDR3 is TGCGCCAGCAGCGAAGGACAGGGGTCGAACACTGAAGCTTTCTTT. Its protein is CASSEGQGSNTEAFF. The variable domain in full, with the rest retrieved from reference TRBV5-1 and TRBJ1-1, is KAGVTQTPRYLIKTRGQQVTLSCSPISGHRSVSWYQQTPGQGLQFLFEYFSETQRNKGNFPGRFSGRQFSNSRSEMNVSTLELGDSALYLCASSEGQGSNTEAFFGQGTRLTVV.

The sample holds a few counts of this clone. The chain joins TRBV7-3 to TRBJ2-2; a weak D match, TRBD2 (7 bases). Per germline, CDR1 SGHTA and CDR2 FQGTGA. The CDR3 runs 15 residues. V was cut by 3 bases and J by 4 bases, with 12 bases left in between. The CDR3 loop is CASSFRGGGTGELFF. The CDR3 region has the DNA TGTGCCAGCAGCTTCAGGGGAGGGGGCACCGGGGAGCTGTTTTTT.

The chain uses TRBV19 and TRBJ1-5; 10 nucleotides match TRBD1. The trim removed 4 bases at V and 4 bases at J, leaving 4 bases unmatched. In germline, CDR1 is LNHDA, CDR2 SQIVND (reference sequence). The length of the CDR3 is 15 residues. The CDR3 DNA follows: TGTGCCAGTAGTAGCCGGGACAGGGGAAATCAGCCCCAGCATTTT. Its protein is CASSSRDRGNQPQHF.

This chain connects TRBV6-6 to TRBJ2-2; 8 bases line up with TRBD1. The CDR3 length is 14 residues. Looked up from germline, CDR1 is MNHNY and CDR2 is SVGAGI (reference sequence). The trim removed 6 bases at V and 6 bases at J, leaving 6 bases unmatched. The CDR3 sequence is CASRQQGEAGELFF. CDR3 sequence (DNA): TGTGCCAGCAGGCAACAGGGGGAGGCCGGGGAGCTGTTTTTT.